This T cell receptor beta chain was sequenced for a study of cytotoxic CD8 clonotypes in ibrutinib-treated CLL (dated by TCRdb to the early 2020s). Turning to the overall study: The cohort included more than 14 treatment-naive and around 10 relapsed/refractory patients; approximately 17 were IGHV unmutated. Responses were partial in some 24 patients and complete in 2; after median about 5.5 years follow-up, about 14 stayed in remission and 12 progressed. Response samples were obtained after a median of 12 months of treatment, with a range of about 6 to 36 months. On average, each sample yielded 270,000 or so productive templates and over 90,000 productive rearrangements. Of the 86 participants in the trial, 25 to 30 had longitudinal samples available. Cryopreserved peripheral blood mononuclear cells were collected at three points: before therapy, at response, and at either sustained remission or disease progression. Patients were still on ibrutinib when every remission and progressive disease sample was collected.

On a MiSeq, deep resolution sequencing aimed for a depth between 1 in 1 million and 1 in 200,000 T cells, with each clonotype covered 10x on average. The immunoSEQ hsTCRB Kit was used to generate TCR beta libraries. For the original study's pipeline: ImmunoSEQ Data Assistant and ImmunoSEQ Analyzer were used for data analysis, and V, D and J genes were assigned according to IMGT definitions. Clonality, which ranges from 0 to 1, was calculated as one minus the normalized Shannon entropy of productive rearrangement frequencies. Public clonotype analysis was restricted to overrepresented clonotypes comprising at least 0.05% of each patient's repertoire. Approximately 13 age-matched healthy donor repertoires from immuneACCESS served as clonality controls. Drawn from immuneACCESS, this table holds only the in-frame rearrangements with V and J called that TCRdb kept. Clones are partly lost; checked studies trace under half to an unresolved V gene and leave the rest unexplained. Clone size and the V and J calls come from that table; the DNA yielded D and trimming. Here the sample has over 150,000 clones; 81% occur a single time. Around 2% of the sample comes from the top ten.

A note on this clone: The clone's antigen remains unknown. No per-base quality is available; no much larger clone lies one base away.

CDR3 length: 17 amino acids, cysteine to phenylalanine. Only the CDR3 portion is preserved as DNA: 51 bases, with reading frame beginning at the first base. Relative to germline, V is missing 1 base and J is missing 2 bases, with 8 bases of the junction outside any gene match. CDR1 MGHRA and CDR2 YSYEKL were looked up in the germline V gene. What this sample's time point label stands for: about a year on ibrutinib. Approximately 2 micrograms of genomic DNA were extracted from cryopreserved PBMCs for TCR beta library preparation. Longitudinal blood samples from CLL patients on ibrutinib monotherapy were analyzed using high-throughput TCR beta sequencing. Patients were enrolled in a phase 2 open-label single-center ibrutinib monotherapy trial. Overall results and qualifications from the work: Sampling times were not matched between patients in sustained remission and patients whose disease was progressing, and lymph node repertoires were not examined. Public clonotypes were rare and either shrank or stayed stable during treatment, and the rise in clonality at ibrutinib response reflected expansion of private clonotypes. Clonality rose at ibrutinib response, remained stable during sustained remission, and dropped back toward baseline at progression. At baseline, clonality was higher than in age-matched healthy donors and showed a strong correlation with circulating CD8+ T-cell counts.

The receptor comes from a human donor with chronic lymphocytic leukemia. The rearrangement combines TRBV4-1 with TRBJ1-3, with 7 central nucleotides matching TRBD1. Sequencing used PBMCs, obtained after 12 months of ibrutinib treatment. The DNA sequence is as follows: TGCGCCAGCAGCCAAGGGGGCGGAGGGGGCGCTGGAAACACCATATATTTT. Its amino acids are CASSQGGGGGAGNTIYF.